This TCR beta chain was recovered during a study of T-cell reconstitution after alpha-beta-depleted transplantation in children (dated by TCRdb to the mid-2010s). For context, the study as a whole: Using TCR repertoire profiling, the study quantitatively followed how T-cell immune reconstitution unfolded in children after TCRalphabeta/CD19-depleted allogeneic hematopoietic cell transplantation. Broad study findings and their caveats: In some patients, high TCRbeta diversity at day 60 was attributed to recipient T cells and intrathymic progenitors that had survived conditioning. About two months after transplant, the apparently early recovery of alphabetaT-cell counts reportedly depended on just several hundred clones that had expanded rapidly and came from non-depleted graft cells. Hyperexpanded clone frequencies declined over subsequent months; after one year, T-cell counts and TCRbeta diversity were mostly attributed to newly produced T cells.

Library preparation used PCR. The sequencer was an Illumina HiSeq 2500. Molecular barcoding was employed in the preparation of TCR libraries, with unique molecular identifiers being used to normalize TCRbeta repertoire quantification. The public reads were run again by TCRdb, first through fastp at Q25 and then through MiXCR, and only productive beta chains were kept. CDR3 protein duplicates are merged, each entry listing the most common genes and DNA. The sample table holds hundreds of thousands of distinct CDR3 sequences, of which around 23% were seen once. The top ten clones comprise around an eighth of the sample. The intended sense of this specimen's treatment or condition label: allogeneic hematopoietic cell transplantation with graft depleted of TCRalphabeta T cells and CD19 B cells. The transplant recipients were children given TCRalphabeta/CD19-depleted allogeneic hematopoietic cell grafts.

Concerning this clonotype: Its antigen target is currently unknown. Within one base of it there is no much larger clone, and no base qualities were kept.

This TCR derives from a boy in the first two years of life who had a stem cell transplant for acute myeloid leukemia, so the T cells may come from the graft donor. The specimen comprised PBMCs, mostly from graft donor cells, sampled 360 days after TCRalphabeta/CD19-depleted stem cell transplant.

This receptor has the CDR3 CATSYDGDTGELFF. Here is the DNA: TGTGCCACCAGCTACGACGGGGACACCGGGGAGCTGTTTTTT. Rearrangement joined TRBV24-1 to TRBJ2-2, and perhaps TRBD2 as D gene, on 5 matching bases. V was cut back by 7 bases and J by 3 bases, leaving a gap of 11 bases between them. The germline V gene gives CDR1 as KGHDR and CDR2 as SFDVKD. The CDR3 runs 14 amino acids, cysteine and phenylalanine included. The sequence is cut down to CDR3 DNA, 42 bases in frame from base 1.